This T cell receptor beta chain was found in a study of cytomegalovirus exposure and HLA in healthy donors. PCR used 60 Vbeta primers and 13 Jbeta primers. Assay used: immunoSEQ multiplex PCR; TCRdb lists only in-frame clones, some missing. Recorded for this sample: 120,000 to 150,000 clones. V lost 7 bases, J lost 8 bases, and 9 bases stayed unmatched. The CDR3 runs 14 residues. CDR1 and CDR2 from the germline V gene are SGHAT and FQDESV (reference sequence). Sequencing was done on a sample of PBMCs. V and J are TRBV11-1 and TRBJ2-1; 9 positions match TRBD1. The TCR sequence derives from a woman between 45 and 60 years old in good health and CMV-seronegative. Written as DNA, the CDR3 is TGTGCCAGCATCCCGGGACAGGGTATCCATGAGCAGTTCTTC. Its protein product is CASIPGQGIHEQFF.